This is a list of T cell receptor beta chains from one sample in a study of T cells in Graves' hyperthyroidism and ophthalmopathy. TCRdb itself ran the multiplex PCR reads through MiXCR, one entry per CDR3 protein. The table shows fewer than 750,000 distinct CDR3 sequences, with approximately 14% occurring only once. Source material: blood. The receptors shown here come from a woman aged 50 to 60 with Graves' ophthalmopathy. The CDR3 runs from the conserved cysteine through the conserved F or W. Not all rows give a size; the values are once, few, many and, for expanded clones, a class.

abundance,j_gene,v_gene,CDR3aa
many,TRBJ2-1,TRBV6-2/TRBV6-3,CASSWGLAGENNEQFF
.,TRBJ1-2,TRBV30,CAWLPGQASNYGYTF
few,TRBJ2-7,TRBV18,CASSPPGAEQYF
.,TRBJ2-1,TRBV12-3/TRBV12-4,CASSPGTGINEQFF
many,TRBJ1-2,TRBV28,CASSPSAGYGYTF
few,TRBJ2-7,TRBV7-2,CASSLRAGVFEQYF
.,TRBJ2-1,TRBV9,CASSVPGLYNEQSF
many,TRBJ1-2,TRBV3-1,CASSPRTGASYGYTF
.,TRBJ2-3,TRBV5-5,CASSLALLLDTQYF
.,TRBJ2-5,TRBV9,CASSVSGRIQETQYF
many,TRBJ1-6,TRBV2,CASRESSYNSPLHF
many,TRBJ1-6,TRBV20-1,CSARTVLQSPLHF
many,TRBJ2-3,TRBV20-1,CSARPGISTDTQYF
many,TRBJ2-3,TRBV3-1,CASSQGVSMDTQYF
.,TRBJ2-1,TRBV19,CASSIQREVYNEQFF
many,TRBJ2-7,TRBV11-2,CASSPTRGYEQYF
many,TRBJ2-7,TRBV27,CASSLVSGSSYEQYF
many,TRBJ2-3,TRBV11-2,CASSYGLGEDTQYF
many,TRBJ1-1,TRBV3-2,CASSPRCQGQNTEAFF
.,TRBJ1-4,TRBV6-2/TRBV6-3,CASSYSIELFF
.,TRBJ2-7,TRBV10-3,CAISAGTGGHEQYF
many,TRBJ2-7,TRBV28,CASSLAGIREVEQYF
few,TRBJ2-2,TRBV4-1,CASSQDRGAGLAGELFF
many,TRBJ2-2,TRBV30,CAWGASRVSNTGELFF
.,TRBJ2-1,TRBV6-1,CASARDLPNEQFF
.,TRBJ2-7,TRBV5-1,CASTPGRGEQYF
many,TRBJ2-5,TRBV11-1,CASSLAHSQETQYF
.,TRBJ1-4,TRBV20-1,CSARGQGANEKLFF
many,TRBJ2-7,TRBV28,CASNPPRQSYEQYF
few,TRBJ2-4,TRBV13,CASDFGWRGRTKNIQYF
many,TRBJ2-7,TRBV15,CATSRDRDSSYEQYF
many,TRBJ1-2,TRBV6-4,CASSPTPTGPFYGYTF
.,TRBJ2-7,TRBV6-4,CASNTTFGGEDEQYF
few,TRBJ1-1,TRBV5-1,CASSLVRGHTEAFF
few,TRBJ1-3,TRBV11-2,CASSLAVATGAGNTIYF
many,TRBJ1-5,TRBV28,CASQVRGVSSNQPQHF
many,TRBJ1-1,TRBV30,CAWTWGGLSTEAFF
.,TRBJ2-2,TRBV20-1,CSARSAGELFF
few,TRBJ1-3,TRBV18,CASSSTQGTGNTIYF
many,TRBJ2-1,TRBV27,CASISSGGGHRLNEQFF
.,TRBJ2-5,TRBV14,CASSQEGSGSMETQYF
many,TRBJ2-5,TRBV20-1,CSAPGTQETQYF
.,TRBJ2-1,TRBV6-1,CASSRQSPISGSYNEQFF
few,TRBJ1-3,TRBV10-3,CAINQQVSGNTIYF
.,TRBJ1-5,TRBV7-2,CASSLDSFSQPQHF
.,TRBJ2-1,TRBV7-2,CASSLLGAGMIGEYNEQFF
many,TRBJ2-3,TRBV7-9,CASSMPLGDTQYF
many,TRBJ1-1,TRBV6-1,CASRVAPGQGRSEAFF
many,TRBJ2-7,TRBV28,CASSLIAGRHEQYF
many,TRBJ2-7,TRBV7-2,CASSLNRGYEQYF
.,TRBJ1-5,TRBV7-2,CANSPDRVQPQHF
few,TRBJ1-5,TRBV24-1,CATSEGGVWSSNQPQHF
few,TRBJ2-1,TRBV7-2,CASARDRAYNEQFF
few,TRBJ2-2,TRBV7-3,CASSSGLTGTGRTGELFF
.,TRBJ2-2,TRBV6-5,CASSYDLAGTNTGELFF
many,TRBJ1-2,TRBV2,CASSASRGYGYTF
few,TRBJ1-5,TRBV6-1,CASNTGTIGNQPQHF
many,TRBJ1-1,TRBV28,CASSLAGAGDTEAFF
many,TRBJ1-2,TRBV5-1,CASSPGGTGNYGYTF
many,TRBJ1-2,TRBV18,CASSPPSSYRNYGYTF